Sequencing of this T cell receptor beta chain was carried out in a study of shared clonotypes between healthy human individuals. Study-wide results and caveats: Several donors showed sharing of roughly 5% of naive CD4 clonotypes.

CD4+ cells yielded CD45RA+ naive and CD45RA-negative memory subsets. Data came from immunoSEQ multiplex PCR; TCRdb stores just in-frame clones and leaves some out. This sample has some 2,100,000 clones, with 90% to 96% found just once. As regards this clone: Its antigen is still unknown.

Trimming pared 3 bases from V and 4 bases from J, leaving 16 bases between. This CDR3 region has 15 residues. Germline V lookup: CDR1 MGHDK, CDR2 SYGVNS. The chain links TRBV25-1 to TRBJ2-7; D is uncertain. The sequence was collected from a man between 18 and 29 years old in good health. The material sequenced was naive CD4+ T cells sorted from blood. As for subset: CD45RA+ positively selected. The CDR3 protein is CASSELTALKYEQYF. The CDR3 DNA is TGTGCCAGCAGTGAGTTGACCGCCCTGAAGTACGAGCAGTACTTC.